This T cell receptor beta chain was profiled in a study of shared clonotypes between healthy human individuals. CD45RO-negative, CCR7-positively selected cells formed the naive CD8 fraction, excluding terminally differentiated effector memory CD45RA+ cells. Turning to this clone: Its specificity is unknown.

V was clipped by 7 bases and J by 4 bases; unmatched bases: 7. Germline values: CDR1 SEHNR, CDR2 FQNEAQ (reference sequence). The CDR3 contains 14 residues. Assay execution took place at the deep level. Profiled with immunoSEQ multiplex PCR; TCRdb holds only in-frame clones, not every one. The sample yields around 600,000 clones, roughly 95% seen once. Findings and caveats of the study: Generation probabilities of non-shared clonotypes were lower (relative to those shared by all four donors).

Source material: naive CD8+ T cells sorted from blood. The gene calls are TRBV7-9 and TRBJ1-3; 7 nucleotides match TRBD1. The clonotype was recovered from a woman in her 30s in good health. DNA for the CDR3: TGTGCCAGCATCGATCGGGACAGAGGAAACACCATATATTTT. Residues: CASIDRDRGNTIYF.